The subject of this entry is one T cell receptor beta chain. Its antigen is unknown. The sample comes from a study of blood T cells in healthy people across ages. Study-wide context: Using template switching, researchers captured about one barcoded beta molecule for each two T cells.

The second PCR ran roughly 6 to 11 cycles with a sample-barcoded 5' primer and J-beta primers. TCRdb re-called the 5' RACE reads through MiXCR, storing one row per CDR3 protein. Of some 1.5 million distinct CDR3 sequences listed, about 42% are singletons. Trimming removed 3 bases from V and 5 bases from J, with 4 bases in between. Germline assignment: CDR1 ENHRY and CDR2 SYGVKD. The CDR3 is 12 amino acids. Study-level results: The recorded TCR beta diversity per million T cells decreased in a roughly linear manner with age. Researchers judged that diversity estimates from one million T cells fell short of true values.

The sequencing input was blood. The genes are TRBV10-3 and TRBJ2-2; no firm D call. The sequence derives from a woman younger than 35 in good health. The CDR3 region is CAISDDTGELFF. The CDR3, as DNA: TGTGCCATCAGTGACGATACCGGGGAGCTGTTTTTT.